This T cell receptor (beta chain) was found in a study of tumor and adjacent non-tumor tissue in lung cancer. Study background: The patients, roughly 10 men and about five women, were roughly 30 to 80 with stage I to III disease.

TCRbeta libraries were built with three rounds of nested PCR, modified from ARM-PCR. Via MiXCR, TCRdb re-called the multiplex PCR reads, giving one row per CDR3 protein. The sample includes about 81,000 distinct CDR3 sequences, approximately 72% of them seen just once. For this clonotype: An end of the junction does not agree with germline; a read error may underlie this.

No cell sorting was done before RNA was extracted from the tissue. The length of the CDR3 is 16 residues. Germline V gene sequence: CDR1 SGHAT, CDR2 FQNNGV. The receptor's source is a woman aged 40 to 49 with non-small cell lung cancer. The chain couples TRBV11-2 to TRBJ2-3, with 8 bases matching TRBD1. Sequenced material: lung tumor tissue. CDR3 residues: CATSLDQGAPTDMQYF. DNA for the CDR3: TGTGCCACCAGCTTAGATCAGGGGGCTCCGACAGATATGCAGTATTTT.